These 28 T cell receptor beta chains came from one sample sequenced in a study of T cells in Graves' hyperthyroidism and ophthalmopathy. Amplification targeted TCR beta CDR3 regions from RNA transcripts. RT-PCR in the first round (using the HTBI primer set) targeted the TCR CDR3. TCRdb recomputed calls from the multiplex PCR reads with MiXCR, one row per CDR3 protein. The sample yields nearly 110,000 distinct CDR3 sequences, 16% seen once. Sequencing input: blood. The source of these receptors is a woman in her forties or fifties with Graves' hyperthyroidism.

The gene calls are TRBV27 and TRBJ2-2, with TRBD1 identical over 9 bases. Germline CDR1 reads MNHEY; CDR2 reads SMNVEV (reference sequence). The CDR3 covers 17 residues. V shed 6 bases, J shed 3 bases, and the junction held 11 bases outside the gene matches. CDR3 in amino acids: CASRGDLGQGDTGELFF. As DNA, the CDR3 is TGTGCCAGCAGGGGGGACCTGGGACAGGGTGACACCGGGGAGCTGTTTTTT.

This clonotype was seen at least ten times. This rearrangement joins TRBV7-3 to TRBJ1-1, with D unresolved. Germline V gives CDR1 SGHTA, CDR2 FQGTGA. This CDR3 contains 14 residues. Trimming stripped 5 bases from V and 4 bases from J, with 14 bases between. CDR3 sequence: CASSPPGFSTEAFF. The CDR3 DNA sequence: TGTGCCAGCAGCCCCCCCGGGTTTAGCACTGAAGCTTTCTTT.

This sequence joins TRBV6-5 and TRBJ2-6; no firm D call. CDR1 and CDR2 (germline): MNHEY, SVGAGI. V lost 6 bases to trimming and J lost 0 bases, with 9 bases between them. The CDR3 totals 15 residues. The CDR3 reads CASSTTRSGANVLTF. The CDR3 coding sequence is TGTGCCAGCAGCACGACCCGCTCTGGGGCCAACGTCCTGACTTTC.

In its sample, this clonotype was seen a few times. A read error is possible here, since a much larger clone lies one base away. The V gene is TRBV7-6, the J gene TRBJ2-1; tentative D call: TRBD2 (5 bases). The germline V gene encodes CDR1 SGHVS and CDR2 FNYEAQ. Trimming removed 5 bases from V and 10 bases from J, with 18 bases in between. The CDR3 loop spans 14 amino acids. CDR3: CASSDSSRRSEQFF. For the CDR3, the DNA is TGTGCCAGCAGCGATAGTAGCAGGAGGAGCGAGCAGTTCTTC.

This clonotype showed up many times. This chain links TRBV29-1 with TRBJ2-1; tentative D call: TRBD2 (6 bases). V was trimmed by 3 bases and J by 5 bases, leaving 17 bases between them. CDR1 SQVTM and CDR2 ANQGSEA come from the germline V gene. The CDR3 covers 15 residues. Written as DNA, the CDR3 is TGCAGCGTTGAGGGATGGAGGGTTCTGGACAATGAGCAGTTCTTC. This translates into CSVEGWRVLDNEQFF.

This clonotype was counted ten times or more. For the CDR3, the DNA is TGTGCCAGCTGTCTGAGCTCCTACAATGAGCAGTTCTTC. It yields the protein CASCLSSYNEQFF. The V call is TRBV12-3 or TRBV12-4, the J call TRBJ2-1; no clear D gene. Trimming cost V 8 bases and J 0 bases, with 8 bases left between them. This CDR3 spans 13 amino acids.

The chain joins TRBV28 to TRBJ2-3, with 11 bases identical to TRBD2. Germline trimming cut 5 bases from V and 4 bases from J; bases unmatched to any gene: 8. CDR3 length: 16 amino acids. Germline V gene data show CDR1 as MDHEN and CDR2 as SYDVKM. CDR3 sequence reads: CASSKTSGMVPDTQYF. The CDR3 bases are TGTGCCAGCAGTAAGACTAGCGGGATGGTCCCAGATACGCAGTATTTT.

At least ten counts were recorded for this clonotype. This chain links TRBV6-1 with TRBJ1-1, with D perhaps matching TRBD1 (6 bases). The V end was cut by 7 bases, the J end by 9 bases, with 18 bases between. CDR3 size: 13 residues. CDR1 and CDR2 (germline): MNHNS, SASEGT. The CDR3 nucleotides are TGTGCCAGCATTAACTGGGGGGGCGTGAAAGCTTTCTTT. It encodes CASINWGGVKAFF.

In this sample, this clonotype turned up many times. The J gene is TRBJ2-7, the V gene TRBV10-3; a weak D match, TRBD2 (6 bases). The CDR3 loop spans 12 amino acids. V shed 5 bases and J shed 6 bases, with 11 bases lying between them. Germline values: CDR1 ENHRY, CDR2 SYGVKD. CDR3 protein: CAISTTAGEQYV. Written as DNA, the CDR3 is TGTGCCATCAGTACAACAGCGGGCGAGCAGTACGTC.

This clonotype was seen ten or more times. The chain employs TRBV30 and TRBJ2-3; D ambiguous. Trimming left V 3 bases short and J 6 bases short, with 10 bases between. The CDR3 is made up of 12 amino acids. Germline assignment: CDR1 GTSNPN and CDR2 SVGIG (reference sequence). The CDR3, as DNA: TGTGCCTGGAGCAAGGGATTGGATACGCAGTATTTT. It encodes CAWSKGLDTQYF.

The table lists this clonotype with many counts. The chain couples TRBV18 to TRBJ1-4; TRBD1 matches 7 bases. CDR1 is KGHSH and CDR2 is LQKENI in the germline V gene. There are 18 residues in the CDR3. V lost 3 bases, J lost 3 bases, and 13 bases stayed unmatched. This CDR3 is CASSPSDRVQLANEKLFF. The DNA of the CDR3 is TGTGCCAGCTCACCCTCCGACAGGGTTCAATTGGCTAATGAAAAACTGTTTTTT.

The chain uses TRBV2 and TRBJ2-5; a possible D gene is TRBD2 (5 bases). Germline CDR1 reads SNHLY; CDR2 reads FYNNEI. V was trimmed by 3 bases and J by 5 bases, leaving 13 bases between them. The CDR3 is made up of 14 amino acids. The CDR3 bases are TGTGCCAGCAGTGACGAGGGCCGGGCGGAGACCCAGTACTTC. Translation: CASSDEGRAETQYF.

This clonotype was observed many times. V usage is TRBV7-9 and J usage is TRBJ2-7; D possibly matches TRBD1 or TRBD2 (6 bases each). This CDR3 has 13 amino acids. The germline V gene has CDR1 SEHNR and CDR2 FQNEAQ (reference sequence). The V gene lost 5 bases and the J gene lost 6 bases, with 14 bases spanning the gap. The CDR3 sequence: CASSPEGGPEQYV. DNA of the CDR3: TGTGCCAGCAGCCCTGAAGGGGGGCCCGAGCAGTACGTC.

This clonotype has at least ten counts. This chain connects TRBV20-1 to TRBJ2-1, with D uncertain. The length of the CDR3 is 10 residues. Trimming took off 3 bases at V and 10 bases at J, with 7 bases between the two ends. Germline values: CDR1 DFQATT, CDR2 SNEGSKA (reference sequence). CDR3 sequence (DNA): TGCAGTGCTAGTAGAGAAGAGCAGTTCTTC. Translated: CSASREEQFF.

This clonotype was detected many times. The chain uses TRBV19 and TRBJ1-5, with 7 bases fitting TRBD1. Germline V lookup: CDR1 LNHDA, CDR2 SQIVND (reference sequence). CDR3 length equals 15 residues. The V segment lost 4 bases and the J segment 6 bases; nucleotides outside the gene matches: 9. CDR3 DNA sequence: TGTGCCAGTAGTACTTCGGACAGGTGGATTCAGCCCCAGCATTTT. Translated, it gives CASSTSDRWIQPQHF.

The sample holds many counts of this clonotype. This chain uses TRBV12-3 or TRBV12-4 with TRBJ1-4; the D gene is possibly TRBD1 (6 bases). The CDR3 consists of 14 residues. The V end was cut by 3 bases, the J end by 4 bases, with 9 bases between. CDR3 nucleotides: TGTGCCAGCAGTTTGGACAGCGATAATGAAAAACTGTTTTTT. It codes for CASSLDSDNEKLFF.

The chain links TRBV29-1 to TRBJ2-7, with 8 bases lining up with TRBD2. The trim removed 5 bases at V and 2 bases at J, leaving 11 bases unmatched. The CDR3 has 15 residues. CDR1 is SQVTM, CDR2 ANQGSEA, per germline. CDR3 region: CSVRFPGLGTYEQYF. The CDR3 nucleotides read TGCAGCGTTCGCTTCCCGGGACTAGGGACCTACGAGCAGTACTTC.

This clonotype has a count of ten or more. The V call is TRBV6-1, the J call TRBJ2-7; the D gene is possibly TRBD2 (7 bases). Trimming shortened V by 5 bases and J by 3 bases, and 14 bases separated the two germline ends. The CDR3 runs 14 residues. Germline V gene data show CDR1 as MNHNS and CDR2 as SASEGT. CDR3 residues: CASSLTGGHYEQYV. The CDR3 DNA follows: TGTGCCAGCAGTCTCACGGGGGGACACTACGAGCAGTACGTC.

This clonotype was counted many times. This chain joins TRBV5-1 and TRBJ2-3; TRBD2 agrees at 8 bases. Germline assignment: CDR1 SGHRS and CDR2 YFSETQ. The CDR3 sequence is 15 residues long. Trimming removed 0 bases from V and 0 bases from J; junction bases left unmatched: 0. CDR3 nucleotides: TGCGCCAGCAGCTTGGCTAGCGGGAGCACAGATACGCAGTATTTT. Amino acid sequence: CASSLASGSTDTQYF.

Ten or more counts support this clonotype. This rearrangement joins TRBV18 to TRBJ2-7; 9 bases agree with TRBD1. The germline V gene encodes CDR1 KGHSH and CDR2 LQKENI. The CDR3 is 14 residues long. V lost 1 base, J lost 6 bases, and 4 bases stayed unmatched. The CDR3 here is CASSPRQGEAEQYF. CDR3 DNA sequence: TGTGCCAGCTCACCACGACAGGGGGAAGCCGAGCAGTACTTC.

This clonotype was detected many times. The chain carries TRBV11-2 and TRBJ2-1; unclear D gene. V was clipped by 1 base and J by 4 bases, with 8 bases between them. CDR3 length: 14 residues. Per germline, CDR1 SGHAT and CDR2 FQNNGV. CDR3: CASSLGSRYNEQFF. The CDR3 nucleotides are TGTGCCAGCAGCTTAGGCAGCCGGTACAATGAGCAGTTCTTC.

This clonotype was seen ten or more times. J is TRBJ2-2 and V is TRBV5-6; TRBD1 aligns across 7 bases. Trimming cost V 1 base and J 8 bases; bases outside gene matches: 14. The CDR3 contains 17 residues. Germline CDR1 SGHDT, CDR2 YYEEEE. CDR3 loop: CASSLFRPGTDKGELFF. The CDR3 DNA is TGTGCCAGCAGCTTGTTTAGGCCCGGGACAGATAAAGGGGAGCTGTTTTTT.

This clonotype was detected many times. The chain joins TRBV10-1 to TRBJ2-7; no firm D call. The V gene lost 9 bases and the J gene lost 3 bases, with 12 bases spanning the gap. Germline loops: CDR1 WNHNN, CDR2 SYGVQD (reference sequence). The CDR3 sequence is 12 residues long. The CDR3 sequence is CASRILIYEQYV. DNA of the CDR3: TGCGCCAGTCGAATCCTGATCTACGAGCAGTACGTC.

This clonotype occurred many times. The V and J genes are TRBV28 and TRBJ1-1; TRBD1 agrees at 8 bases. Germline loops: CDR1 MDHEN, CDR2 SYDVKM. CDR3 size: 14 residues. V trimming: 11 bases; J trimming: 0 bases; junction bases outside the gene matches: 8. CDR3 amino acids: CAGTTGVMNTEAFF. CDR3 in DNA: TGTGCCGGGACGACAGGGGTCATGAACACTGAAGCTTTCTTT.

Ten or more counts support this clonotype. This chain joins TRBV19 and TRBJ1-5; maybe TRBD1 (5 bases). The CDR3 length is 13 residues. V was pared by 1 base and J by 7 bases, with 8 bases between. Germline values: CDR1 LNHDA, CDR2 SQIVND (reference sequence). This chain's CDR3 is CASSIGRVQPQHF. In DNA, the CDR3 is TGTGCCAGTAGTATAGGCAGGGTCCAGCCCCAGCATTTT.

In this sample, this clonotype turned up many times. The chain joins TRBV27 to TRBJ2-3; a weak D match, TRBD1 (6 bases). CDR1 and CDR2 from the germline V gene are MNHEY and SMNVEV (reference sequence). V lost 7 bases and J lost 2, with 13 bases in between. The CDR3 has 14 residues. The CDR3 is CASTLTGTTDTQYF. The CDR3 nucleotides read TGTGCCAGCACCCTAACAGGGACCACAGATACGCAGTATTTT.

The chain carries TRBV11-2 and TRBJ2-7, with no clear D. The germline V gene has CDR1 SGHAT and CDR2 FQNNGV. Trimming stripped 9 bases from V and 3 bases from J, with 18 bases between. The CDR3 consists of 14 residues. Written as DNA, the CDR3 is TGTGCCAGGGAAGTGAAAAGGGTGAGCTACGAGCAGTACTTC. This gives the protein CAREVKRVSYEQYF.

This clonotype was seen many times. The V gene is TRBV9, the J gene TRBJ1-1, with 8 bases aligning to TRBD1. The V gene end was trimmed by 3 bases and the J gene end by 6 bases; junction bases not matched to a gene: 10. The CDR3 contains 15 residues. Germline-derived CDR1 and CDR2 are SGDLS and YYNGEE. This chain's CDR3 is CASSARGQADAEAFF. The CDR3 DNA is TGTGCCAGCAGCGCGAGGGGACAGGCTGACGCTGAAGCTTTCTTT.